A selection of T cell receptor beta chains follows, all from one sample in a study of glioma-infiltrating T cells. From the multiplex PCR reads, TCRdb called clonotypes with MiXCR, one entry per CDR3 protein. The data show around 99,000 distinct CDR3 sequences, with 20% to 30% seen just once and 35% held by the top ten. Sequencing was performed on glioma tissue, nonneoplastic brain tissue, or PBMCs (not recorded which). The receptors stem from a human donor with low-grade glioma or glioblastoma, undergoing nonglioma brain surgery, or in good health (not recorded which). Both conserved end residues are part of each CDR3. Each record gives: J gene, V gene, D gene, clone size, CDR3 protein, CDR3 DNA. A D gene is named only where the DNA matches it firmly. Only part of the rows carry a size: once, few, many, or a class if the clone is expanded.

>TRBJ2-1|TRBV29-1|.|many
CSVEDNFYNEQFF
TGCAGCGTTGAAGATAACTTCTACAATGAGCAGTTCTTC
>TRBJ2-3|TRBV19|.|.
CASRTSGTSDTQYF
TGTGCCAGTAGGACTTCAGGGACCTCAGATACGCAGTATTTT
>TRBJ1-6|TRBV27|TRBD1|.
CTSSLWGQSSYNSPLHF
TGTACCAGCAGTTTATGGGGACAGAGCTCCTATAACTCACCCCTCCACTTT
>TRBJ1-2|TRBV10-3|.|.
CAIRKQGNRYGYTF
TGTGCCATCAGGAAACAGGGCAACCGCTATGGCTACACCTTC
>TRBJ2-2|TRBV20-1|TRBD2|many
CSARTGLVSTGELFF
TGCAGTGCTAGAACGGGACTAGTGAGCACCGGGGAGCTGTTTTTT
>TRBJ1-1|TRBV29-1|.|many
CSVGSGVGTEAFF
TGCAGCGTAGGGTCCGGGGTTGGAACTGAAGCTTTCTTT
>TRBJ1-2|TRBV4-3|.|.
CASSQGQFNYGYTF
TGCGCCAGCAGCCAAGGGCAGTTCAACTATGGCTACACCTTC
>TRBJ2-1|TRBV6-1|TRBD2|many
CASSKTGTNSYNEQFF
TGTGCCAGCAGTAAAACCGGGACTAACTCCTACAATGAGCAGTTCTTC
>TRBJ2-3|TRBV10-3|TRBD2|many
CAISYPLAGVPDTQYF
TGTGCCATCAGTTACCCACTAGCGGGAGTCCCAGATACGCAGTATTTT
>TRBJ2-5|TRBV18|.|many
CASSILRETQYF
TGTGCCAGCTCTATCCTCCGAGAGACCCAGTACTTC
>TRBJ2-1|TRBV24-1|.|medium-sized
CATGTASYNEQFF
TGTGCCACCGGGACCGCTTCTTACAATGAGCAGTTCTTC
>TRBJ2-7|TRBV7-9|.|many
CASSFDISPTYEQYF
TGTGCCAGCAGCTTCGATATCTCCCCGACCTACGAGCAGTACTTC
>TRBJ2-1|TRBV4-3|TRBD2|.
CASSQDLGRGGGEQFF
TGCGCCAGCAGCCAAGATCTGGGTCGGGGGGGGGGTGAGCAGTTCTTC
>TRBJ1-5|TRBV12-3/TRBV12-4|TRBD1|.
CASSISRAGGKPQHF
TGTGCCAGCAGTATATCTCGGGCAGGGGGTAAGCCCCAGCATTTT
>TRBJ1-4|TRBV7-9|.|.
CASSLSPDEKLFF
TGTGCCAGCAGCCTCAGTCCTGATGAAAAACTGTTTTTT
>TRBJ1-5|TRBV6-1|.|once
CARSPRVGQPQHF
TGTGCCAGGAGCCCCAGGGTCGGTCAGCCCCAGCATTTT
>TRBJ2-1|TRBV14|.|many
CASSQDLGFWVEQFF
TGTGCCAGCAGCCAAGATTTGGGCTTTTGGGTTGAGCAGTTCTTC
>TRBJ2-3|TRBV20-1|.|many
CSASDRGGLTDTQYF
TGCAGTGCTAGCGACCGTGGGGGGCTCACAGATACGCAGTATTTT
>TRBJ2-3|TRBV3-1|TRBD1|many
CASSQATGTASTDTQYF
TGTGCCAGCAGCCAAGCTACCGGGACAGCTAGCACAGATACGCAGTATTTT
>TRBJ1-1|TRBV11-3|.|.
CASSLESATEAFF
TGTGCCAGCAGCTTAGAGAGTGCCACTGAAGCTTTCTTT
>TRBJ1-1|TRBV4-3|.|many
CASSQDWGADTEAFF
TGCGCCAGCAGCCAAGACTGGGGCGCGGACACTGAAGCTTTCTTT
>TRBJ2-7|TRBV3-1|.|many
CASSQGFAGGAEQYF
TGTGCCAGCAGCCAAGGCTTCGCAGGGGGGGCCGAGCAGTACTTC
>TRBJ2-1|TRBV4-3|TRBD2|many
CASSQDRLAGVNEQFF
TGCGCCAGCAGCCAAGATCGACTAGCGGGGGTTAATGAGCAGTTCTTC
>TRBJ1-1|TRBV7-2|.|few
CASRLGQNAEAFF
TGTGCCAGCAGGTTGGGACAAAACGCTGAAGCTTTCTTT
>TRBJ2-1|TRBV11-2|TRBD2|few
CASSLAAGASYNEQFF
TGTGCCAGCAGCTTAGCGGCGGGAGCCTCCTACAATGAGCAGTTCTTC
>TRBJ2-2|TRBV12-3/TRBV12-4|TRBD2|many
CASSTLAGVPPGELFF
TGTGCCAGCAGCACACTAGCGGGAGTCCCCCCCGGGGAGCTGTTTTTT
>TRBJ1-1|TRBV25-1|.|many
CASSPTWIRRAFF
TGTGCCAGCAGTCCTACGTGGATCCGGCGAGCTTTCTTT
>TRBJ1-5|TRBV28|TRBD1|many
CASRVRTGGNQPQHF
TGTGCCAGCAGAGTGAGGACAGGGGGAAATCAGCCCCAGCATTTT
>TRBJ2-7|TRBV6-1|.|many
CASSSRYEQYF
TGTGCCAGCAGTTCCCGTTACGAGCAGTACTTC
>TRBJ2-3|TRBV20-1|.|.
CSASPSPGTDVQYF
TGCAGTGCTAGTCCTTCTCCTGGCACAGATGTGCAGTATTTT
>TRBJ1-1|TRBV27|.|many
CASSIGVNLNTEAFF
TGTGCCAGCAGTATAGGCGTAAACCTGAACACTGAAGCTTTCTTT
>TRBJ1-3|TRBV12-3/TRBV12-4|.|many
CASSPQGYTGNTIYF
TGTGCCAGCAGCCCACAGGGATATACTGGAAACACCATATATTTT